This TCR beta chain is from a study of post-analysis software for immune sequencing data. Findings of the study overall: In patients, about five TRBV segments were more frequent than in controls, with TRBV5-6, TRBV5-1 and TRBV20-1 among them. Samples prepared in the same batch strongly co-clustered by F measure.

CDR1 and CDR2 (germline): SQVTM, ANQGSEA. V gave up 6 bases and J gave up 2 bases; unmatched junction bases: 5. CDR3 length: 14 amino acids. This clonotype came up many times. Antigen specificity is unknown. Unique-molecular-identifier-tagged TCR beta cDNA libraries were used. TCRdb reprocessed the PCR reads with MiXCR, giving one entry per CDR3 protein. The sample yields some 160,000 distinct CDR3 sequences, roughly 34% seen once. The TCR was taken from a girl aged 5 to 17 with multiple sclerosis. The V and J genes are TRBV29-1 and TRBJ2-5; 11 nucleotides line up with TRBD2. The material sequenced was blood, taken after autologous hematopoietic stem cell transplantation. The CDR3 loop is CSVGLAGPQETQYF. CDR3 in DNA: TGCAGCGTAGGACTAGCGGGCCCGCAAGAGACCCAGTACTTC.